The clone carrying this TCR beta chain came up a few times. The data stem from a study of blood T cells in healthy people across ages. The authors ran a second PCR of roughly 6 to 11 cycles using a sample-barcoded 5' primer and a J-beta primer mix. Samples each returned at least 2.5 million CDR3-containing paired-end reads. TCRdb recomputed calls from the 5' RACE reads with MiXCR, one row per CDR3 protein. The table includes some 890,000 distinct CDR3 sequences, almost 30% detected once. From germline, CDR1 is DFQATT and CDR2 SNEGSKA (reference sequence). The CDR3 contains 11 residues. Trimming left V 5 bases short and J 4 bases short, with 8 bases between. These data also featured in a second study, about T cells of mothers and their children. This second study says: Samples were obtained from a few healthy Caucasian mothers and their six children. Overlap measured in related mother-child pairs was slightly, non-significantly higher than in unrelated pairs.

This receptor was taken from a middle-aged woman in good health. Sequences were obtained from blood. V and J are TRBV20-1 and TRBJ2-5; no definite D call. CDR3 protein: CSAGSLETQYF. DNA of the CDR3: TGCAGTGCTGGGTCACTAGAGACCCAGTACTTC.